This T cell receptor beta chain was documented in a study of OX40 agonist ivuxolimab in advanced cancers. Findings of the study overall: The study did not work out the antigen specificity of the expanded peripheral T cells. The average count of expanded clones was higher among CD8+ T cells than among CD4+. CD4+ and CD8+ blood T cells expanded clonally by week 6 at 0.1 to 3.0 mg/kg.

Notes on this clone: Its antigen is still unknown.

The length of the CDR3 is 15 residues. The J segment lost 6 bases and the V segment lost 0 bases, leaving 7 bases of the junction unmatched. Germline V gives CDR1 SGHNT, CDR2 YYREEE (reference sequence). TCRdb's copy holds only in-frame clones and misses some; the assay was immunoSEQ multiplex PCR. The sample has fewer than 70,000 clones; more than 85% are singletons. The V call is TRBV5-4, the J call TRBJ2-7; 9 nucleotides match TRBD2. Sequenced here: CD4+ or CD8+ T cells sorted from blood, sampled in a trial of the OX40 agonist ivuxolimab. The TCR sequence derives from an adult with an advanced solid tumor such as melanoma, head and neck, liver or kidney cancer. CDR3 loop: CASSLDPAGGGEQYF. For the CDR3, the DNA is TGTGCCAGCAGCTTGGATCCAGCGGGAGGTGGCGAGCAGTACTTC.